Presented here are 18 T cell receptor beta chains from one specimen sequenced in a study of T-cell reconstitution after alpha-beta-depleted transplantation in children. The TCRbeta library was prepared with unique molecular identifiers. TCRdb used MiXCR to reprocess the PCR reads, holding one entry per CDR3 protein. The repertoire holds about 98,000 distinct CDR3 sequences, with around 6% as singletons. Sample: PBMCs, mostly from graft donor cells, taken 60 days after TCRalphabeta/CD19-depleted stem cell transplant. The receptors stem from a female patient aged 2 to 10 who had a stem cell transplant for Fanconi anemia, so the T cells may come from the graft donor.

Many counts were recorded for this clonotype. The J gene is TRBJ2-1, the V gene TRBV3-1; a weak D match, TRBD2 (6 bases). CDR1 and CDR2 (germline): LGHDT, YNNKEL (reference sequence). The CDR3 consists of 13 residues. Trimming shortened V by 4 bases and J by 5 bases, and 9 bases separated the two germline ends. The CDR3 here is CASSRRLDNEQFF. The CDR3 DNA reads as TGTGCCAGCAGCCGCAGACTAGACAATGAGCAGTTCTTC.

This clonotype has ten or more counts. V and J are TRBV28 and TRBJ2-3; D unclear. Germline-derived CDR1 and CDR2 are MDHEN and SYDVKM. This CDR3 has 14 amino acids. V was trimmed by 1 base and J by 2 bases, leaving 7 bases between them. The CDR3 DNA reads as TGTGCCAGCAGTTTATTCACATACACAGATACGCAGTATTTT. Translated, it gives CASSLFTYTDTQYF.

This clonotype was seen ten or more times. The V gene is TRBV12-3 or TRBV12-4, the J gene TRBJ2-5; D is undetermined. Trimming shortened V by 2 bases and J by 5 bases, and 3 bases separated the two germline ends. The CDR3 totals 11 residues. The CDR3 sequence is CASSLMETQYF. The DNA of the CDR3 is TGTGCCAGCAGTTTAATGGAGACCCAGTACTTC.

This clonotype occurred many times. The chain combines TRBV28 with TRBJ2-3, with 10 nucleotides matching TRBD2. There are 21 residues in the CDR3. Trimming cost V 4 bases and J 3 bases; bases outside gene matches: 22. Germline assignment: CDR1 MDHEN and CDR2 SYDVKM. CDR3 region: CASSSPWGLASEEGYTDTQYF. The CDR3 nucleotides read TGTGCCAGCAGTTCCCCCTGGGGACTAGCGAGCGAGGAAGGCTATACAGATACGCAGTATTTT. Based on the CDR3 plus reference TRBV28 and TRBJ2-3, the full variable domain is DVKVTQSSRYLVKRTGEKVFLECVQDMDHENMFWYRQDPGLGLRLIYFSYDVKMKEKGDIPEGYSVSREKKERFSLILESASTNQTSMYLCASSSPWGLASEEGYTDTQYFGPGTRLTVL.

In this sample, this clonotype turned up many times. The rearrangement links TRBV7-3 to TRBJ2-1; TRBD2 aligns across 7 bases. V was clipped by 5 bases and J by 0 bases; unmatched bases: 7. There are 16 residues in the CDR3. The germline V gene encodes CDR1 SGHTA and CDR2 FQGTGA. In nucleotides, the CDR3 is TGTGCCAGCAGCCGCTCGACTAGCTACTCCTACAATGAGCAGTTCTTC. It encodes CASSRSTSYSYNEQFF.

The sample holds many counts of this clonotype. The V and J genes are TRBV7-2 and TRBJ1-3; the D is unclear. The germline CDR1 and CDR2 sequences are SGHTA and FQGNSA. Trimming shortened V by 2 bases and J by 0 bases, and 14 bases separated the two germline ends. The CDR3 spans 17 residues. This CDR3 reads CASSLTLPGNSGNTIYF. The CDR3 DNA is TGTGCCAGCAGCTTAACTCTACCGGGGAACTCTGGAAACACCATATATTTT.

This clonotype appeared many times. The chain is built from TRBV27 and TRBJ2-3, with no clear D. The CDR3 has 12 residues. Trimming cost V 2 bases and J 10 bases, with 10 bases left between them. Germline CDR1 is MNHEY and CDR2 is SMNVEV (reference sequence). The CDR3 region is CASSLRTHPQYF. The CDR3 coding sequence is TGTGCCAGCAGTTTACGAACCCACCCGCAGTATTTT.

V usage is TRBV20-1 and J usage is TRBJ2-3; 7 bases agree with TRBD1. V was pared by 6 bases and J by 0 bases, with 6 bases of the junction left unmatched. CDR1 DFQATT and CDR2 SNEGSKA come from the germline V gene (reference sequence). This CDR3 has 14 residues. The CDR3 sequence is CSAPDRTSTDTQYF. For the CDR3, the DNA is TGCAGTGCGCCGGACAGGACTAGCACAGATACGCAGTATTTT.

This clonotype was picked up many times. The chain recombines TRBV30 with TRBJ2-3; D is uncertain. CDR1 and CDR2 (germline): GTSNPN, SVGIG (reference sequence). V shed 0 bases and J shed 4 bases, with 8 bases lying between them. The CDR3 consists of 13 residues. The CDR3 bases are TGTGCCTGGAGTGTAAGTTCGGCAGATACGCAGTATTTT. Translated, it gives CAWSVSSADTQYF.

This clonotype was seen many times. The chain joins TRBV12-3 or TRBV12-4 to TRBJ1-1; 8 positions agree with TRBD1. There are 13 residues in the CDR3. J was trimmed by 7 bases and V by 3 bases; bases with no gene match: 4. CDR3 sequence reads: CASSFWTGNEAFF. For the CDR3, the DNA is TGTGCCAGCAGTTTTTGGACAGGGAATGAAGCTTTCTTT.

This clonotype appeared many times. The chain links TRBV5-6 to TRBJ2-5; possibly TRBD1 for D (6 bases). The germline CDR1 and CDR2 sequences are SGHDT and YYEEEE. This CDR3 region has 17 residues. Trimming pared 1 base from V and 1 base from J, leaving 17 bases between. CDR3 sequence: CASSLLTTGLFQETQYF. Here the CDR3 DNA reads TGTGCCAGCAGCTTGTTGACCACAGGGTTGTTCCAAGAGACCCAGTACTTC.

The chain couples TRBV2 to TRBJ2-7; 7 nucleotides match TRBD2. Trimming took 6 bases from V and 3 from J; bases not matched to a gene: 8. Germline V gene sequence: CDR1 SNHLY, CDR2 FYNNEI. This CDR3 has 14 residues. The CDR3 reads CASSSGLPYYEQYF. CDR3 nucleotide sequence: TGTGCCAGCAGCTCGGGACTACCCTACTACGAGCAGTACTTC.

This clonotype was seen at least ten times. V is TRBV3-1 and J is TRBJ2-6; D not resolved. The length of the CDR3 is 16 residues. Trimming shortened V by 4 bases and J by 3 bases, and 13 bases separated the two germline ends. The germline V gene encodes CDR1 LGHDT and CDR2 YNNKEL (reference sequence). In nucleotides, the CDR3 is TGTGCCAGCAGCCGGCGGTATGATCTTGGGGCCAACGTCCTGACTTTC. This codes for CASSRRYDLGANVLTF.

CDR3 region: CSVVDYDQPDSYNEQFF. CDR3 sequence (DNA): TGCAGCGTTGTCGACTATGACCAACCCGACAGCTACAATGAGCAGTTCTTC. The J gene is TRBJ2-1, the V gene TRBV29-1, with D perhaps given as TRBD1 or TRBD2 (5 bases each). Germline CDR1 and CDR2: SQVTM and ANQGSEA. This CDR3 contains 17 residues. Trimming removed 4 bases from V and 3 bases from J, with 22 bases in between.

This clonotype was detected ten times or more. This sequence joins TRBV24-1 and TRBJ2-2; tentative D call: TRBD2 (6 bases). This CDR3 comprises 16 residues. V lost 2 bases and J lost 1, with 10 bases in between. Germline loops: CDR1 KGHDR, CDR2 SFDVKD. CDR3 region: CATSDYGGVNTGELFF. The CDR3 DNA is TGTGCCACCAGTGATTACGGGGGAGTGAACACCGGGGAGCTGTTTTTT.

This clonotype has a handful of counts. The chain links TRBV5-1 to TRBJ2-5, with TRBD2 identical over 8 bases. The germline gives CDR1 SGHRS, CDR2 YFSETQ. The CDR3 totals 16 residues. With V trimmed by 5 bases and J by 2 bases, 11 bases remained unmatched. The CDR3 DNA is TGCGCCAGCAGTAAATCGGGGGGGCCCCCACAAGAGACCCAGTACTTC. Encoded protein: CASSKSGGPPQETQYF.

Many counts were recorded for this clonotype. J is TRBJ2-5 and V is TRBV6-5; D remains unclear. The CDR3 length is 12 residues. Germline V lookup: CDR1 MNHEY, CDR2 SVGAGI. The ends were cut back, 5 bases at V and 0 bases at J, with 4 bases in the middle. CDR3 sequence: CASSRNQETQYF. The CDR3 DNA is TGTGCCAGCAGTCGGAACCAAGAGACCCAGTACTTC.

This clonotype came up many times. In nucleotides, the CDR3 is TGTGCCAGCAGTATACGCGGGGGGGTCAGCACTGAAGCTTTCTTT. Protein product: CASSIRGGVSTEAFF. This rearrangement joins TRBV6-5 to TRBJ1-1; D is possibly TRBD1 (5 bases). Germline V lookup: CDR1 MNHEY, CDR2 SVGAGI. The CDR3 runs 15 residues. Trimming left V 5 bases short and J 4 bases short, with 17 bases between.